This T cell receptor beta chain is drawn from a study of T cell repertoires in cytomegalovirus infection. Looking at the study overall: Both recently identified HLA-C-restricted and well-studied HLA-B-restricted CMV epitopes were used in the study. Study-wide points: HLA-C-restricted CMV clonotypes gave the most frequent clonotype in two of eight donors. Summed public TCR beta family frequency identified CMV carriers bearing the relevant HLA.

Germline V gene data show CDR1 as LNHDA and CDR2 as SQIVND (reference sequence). Trimming removed 5 bases from V and 0 bases from J, with 14 bases in between. The CDR3 sequence is 15 residues long. As to this clonotype: Its specificity is unknown.

One entry per CDR3 protein, called by TCRdb with MiXCR from the reads. This sample has about 770,000 distinct CDR3 sequences, with around 29% found just once. Specimen: cultured CD8+ T cells from PBMCs, collected from culture after CMV antigen stimulation. The chain links TRBV19 to TRBJ2-7, with D possibly TRBD2 on 6 matching bases. The receptor was derived from a human donor in good health (CMV status not recorded). Some clones in this sample may be carry-over from other donors' samples. The CDR3 DNA sequence: TGTGCCAGTAGTTTAACGGGACTCTACTCCTACGAGCAGTACTTC. It encodes CASSLTGLYSYEQYF.